The 9 T cell receptor beta chains below were found in one sample sequenced in a study of blood T cells in healthy people across ages. A second PCR, run for about 6 to 11 cycles, used a sample-barcoded 5' primer plus a J-beta primer mix. TCRdb recomputed calls from the 5' RACE reads with MiXCR, one row per CDR3 protein. This table has about 1,500,000 distinct CDR3 sequences, roughly 27% appearing once. What was sequenced was blood. These receptors were collected from a woman aged 30 to 39 in good health.

This clonotype was observed a handful of times. The chain combines TRBV7-3 with TRBJ2-6; 8 bases fit TRBD1. The V gene's germline CDR1 is SGHTA and CDR2 FQGTGA. This CDR3 region has 16 residues. V lost 8 bases and J lost 3; bases outside the gene matches: 9. The CDR3 DNA follows: TGTGCCAGCGGATCAGGGGGCGCGAGTGGGGCCAACGTCCTGACTTTC. It encodes CASGSGGASGANVLTF.

This clonotype came up once. The V gene is TRBV3-1, the J gene TRBJ2-1; D is unresolved. CDR3 length: 15 amino acids. Germline V gene data show CDR1 as LGHDT and CDR2 as YNNKEL (reference sequence). The V gene lost 4 bases and the J gene lost 7 bases, with 17 bases spanning the gap. Here the CDR3 DNA reads TGTGCCAGCAGCCTCCGCGAGCTGGTCGGGAATGAGCAGTTCTTC. It yields the protein CASSLRELVGNEQFF.

A remark on this clonotype: The junction and the germline gene differ at one end; a read error may be behind it. The chain couples TRBV5-1 to TRBJ2-1; 9 nucleotides agree with TRBD1. Germline lookup yields CDR1 SGHRS and CDR2 YFSETQ. The length of the CDR3 is 15 residues. The DNA for the CDR3 is TGCGCCGGCAGCCCCGGGACAGGGATCGGCAATGAGCAGTTCTTC. Translation: CAGSPGTGIGNEQFF.

The chain recombines TRBV2 with TRBJ2-7; 14 bases align to TRBD2. CDR1 and CDR2 (germline): SNHLY, FYNNEI. The CDR3 extends over 18 amino acids. Trimming at V came to 6 bases and at J to 3 bases, leaving 13 bases not matched to a gene. Written as DNA, the CDR3 is TGTGCCAGCAGGGGACTAGCGGGGGAGGAACCGAGGAGCTACGAGCAGTACTTC. The encoded protein is CASRGLAGEEPRSYEQYF.

V usage is TRBV7-2 and J usage is TRBJ2-3; tentative D call: TRBD1 (7 bases). In germline, CDR1 is SGHTA, CDR2 FQGNSA. V lost 5 bases and J 5 bases, leaving 20 bases between the germline ends. The CDR3 has 16 amino acids. DNA for the CDR3: TGTGCCAGCAGCCAGATCAGGGGGGCGCTAGGAGATACGCAGTATTTT. It encodes CASSQIRGALGDTQYF.

The chain employs TRBV28 and TRBJ2-5; a possible D gene is TRBD2 (5 bases). The V end lost 2 bases, the J end lost 11 bases, and 24 bases lay between the germline ends. The germline V gene has CDR1 MDHEN and CDR2 SYDVKM. CDR3 size: 16 residues. The CDR3, as DNA: TGTGCCAGCAGTTTACCAAGCAACACGATCGGCTGGGAGCAGTACTTC. Protein sequence: CASSLPSNTIGWEQYF.

This clonotype was seen ten or more times. The chain uses TRBV4-3 and TRBJ2-5; TRBD2 matches 12 bases. Germline values: CDR1 LGHNA, CDR2 YSLEER. This CDR3 is 22 amino acids long. With V trimmed by 0 bases and J by 5 bases, 22 bases remained unmatched. CDR3 bases: TGCGCCAGCAGCCAAGATCTACCCCTGGTGGGAGGACTAGCGGGAATATGGGAGACCCAGTACTTC. Protein sequence: CASSQDLPLVGGLAGIWETQYF.

This clonotype was seen ten or more times. V is TRBV7-6 and J is TRBJ2-7, with 8 bases lining up with TRBD1. The CDR3 covers 15 residues. Germline CDR1 is SGHVS and CDR2 is FNYEAQ. The V and J ends lost 5 bases and 3 bases, in that order; junction bases with no gene match: 9. CDR3 region: CASSQRQGKYYEQYF. The CDR3 nucleotides are TGTGCCAGCAGCCAAAGACAGGGGAAATACTACGAGCAGTACTTC.

The chain links TRBV6-5 to TRBJ2-3; TRBD2 aligns across 10 bases. The germline gives CDR1 MNHEY, CDR2 SVGAGI. CDR3 length: 15 residues. V shed 8 bases and J 6 bases; nucleotides not matched to a gene: 11. CDR3 nucleotide sequence: TGTGCCAGCGGCAACCCCGGACTAGCGGTTGATACGCAGTATTTT. Its translation: CASGNPGLAVDTQYF.